This T cell receptor (beta chain) was captured in a study of T cell responses to AZD1222 COVID-19 vaccine. The CDR3 is 15 amino acids. Germline V CDR1 and CDR2: MDHEN, SYDVKM. V lost 6 bases and J lost 2, with 14 bases in between. Produced via immunoSEQ multiplex PCR; TCRdb's table is partial and in-frame only. The repertoire holds 100,000 to 150,000 clones, with 80% to 90% as singletons. The sequenced sample was peripheral blood, obtained on day 0 of AZD1222 vaccination. The sequence came from an adult in good health. This chain uses TRBV28 with TRBJ1-5; the D gene is possibly TRBD1 (6 bases). This CDR3 reads CASRLQGNGNQPQHF. The CDR3 region has the DNA TGTGCCAGCAGACTACAGGGTAATGGCAATCAGCCCCAGCATTTT.